The TCR beta chain under discussion was sequenced for a study of shared clonotypes between healthy human individuals. Study-wide context: Each donor's CD4 naive and CD4 memory cells filled three plates apiece, CD8 naive two, and CD8 memory one.

About this clone: The antigen remains unidentified.

Trimming took off 7 bases at V and 4 bases at J, with 19 bases between the two ends. The germline V gene has CDR1 SEHNR and CDR2 FQNEAQ (reference sequence). The CDR3 runs to 15 residues. Those who donated, Caucasian adults without exception, all lived in Nashville, Tennessee. Findings of the study overall: The expectation was that sequencing depth would affect clonotype sharing among donors. Relative to memory subsets, naive subsets generally showed larger estimated richness.

This table comes from immunoSEQ multiplex PCR, and its TCRdb copy is limited to in-frame clones, with some not included. There are around 2,000,000 clones in the sample; 95% occur only once, and roughly 0.13% lies in the top ten. The sequence derives from a man between 18 and 29 years old in good health. Source material: naive CD4+ T cells sorted from blood. The sample's subset: CD45RA+ positively selected. The rearrangement joins TRBV7-9 to TRBJ1-2; D is ambiguous. The DNA of the CDR3 is TGTGCCAGCACCCATACAGATATTGATAGCTATGGCTACACCTTC. Its protein is CASTHTDIDSYGYTF.